This entry features one T cell receptor beta chain sequence. This clonotype was counted only a few times. It has no known antigen specificity. No clone much larger than this one lies a single base away; base qualities are absent. The sample comes from a study of human T cells and chemical hapten exposure (dated by TCRdb to the early 2020s). With respect to the entire study: For sensitization, 2% DPC in acetone was applied to a 2 cm by 2 cm area of upper inner arm skin. Peripheral blood TCR repertoire changes were tracked in vivo in alopecia patients during primary and secondary sensitization to the hapten diphenylcyclopropenone (DPC). For TCR sequencing, blood came from over 25 alopecia patients at anywhere from one to four time points (pre-sensitization, 2, 6 and 24 weeks). Blood samples were taken from patients before sensitization (week 0) and at 2, 6 and about 24 weeks after DPC sensitization. Libraries were combined into a pool for sequencing, and differences in TCR yield between samples came mainly from small differences in library volumes within the pool. Weekly therapeutic DPC doses were additionally applied to the scalp of patients throughout the roughly 24-week study period. Alopecia areata with under or over 50% scalp involvement, alopecia totalis and alopecia universalis were represented in the patient cohort, which was mostly female. Patch testing on the upper back used Finn chambers containing 0.01% DPC, with scoring done after 6 days according to International Contact Dermatitis Research Group standards.

Germline trimming: 5 bases from V, 2 bases from J; junction bases outside gene matches: 5. Via the germline V gene, CDR1 is ENHRY and CDR2 SYGVKD. The CDR3 numbers 15 residues from cysteine through phenylalanine. The DNA shown is the 45-base CDR3, in frame from base 1. Reading the label with the study, this specimen's time point is: pre-sensitization, week 0. The treatment or condition label, as the study defines it: therapeutic diphenylcyclopropenone sensitization with weekly scalp DPC. At every patch-test visit, the blood draw took place before the patch test was put on. Eligible patients were aged 18 to 70, diagnosed with alopecia, deemed suitable for DPC therapy, and excluded if pregnant. Unfractionated whole blood was collected in Tempus Blood RNA tubes, and total RNA was extracted from that blood. The library was built by means of RACE. TCRdb records NextSeq 500 as the sequencer. During library preparation, unique molecular identifiers were attached to individual cDNA molecules so that TCRs could be counted in a quantitative, reproducible way. For every blood RNA sample, sequencing covered both the TCR alpha and TCR beta chains. Turning to the authors' computational methods: The median number of TCRs per sample was around 96,000, ranging from 23,224 to 690,600. The Decombinator software suite was used to annotate the V, J and CDR3 of the TCR reads. For the PS versus PT1 abundance plots, all samples were subsampled to the same number of TCRs (28,000). TCRs were defined as expanded if absent before sensitization and observed at least eight times at the 2-week time point. The raw public data were reprocessed by TCRdb itself: fastp quality trimming at Q25, MiXCR clonotype calling, in-frame beta chains only. Here each entry gathers all rows of one CDR3 protein and keeps the most common genes and DNA. The V and J calls follow TCRdb's processing rather than the paper's. The table for this sample lists fewer than 350,000 distinct CDR3 sequences; over 7.5% of them were counted only once. The top ten clones comprise 1.2% of the sample.

On the study overall, not on this receptor specifically: Significantly more large CDR3 similarity clusters were formed by expanded TCRs than by pre-sensitization or healthy control sets, consistent with antigen-driven responses. Repeated subsampling changed both the strength of the expansion versus patch-test correlation and the threshold at which the correlation became significant. DPC sensitization did not change how many TCRs were above 1 in 1000 frequency, and no evidence was found of alterations in global repertoire structure. Patch test score was positively correlated with the number of PT1 expanded TCRs, with significance at thresholds 8, 16 and 32 but not at 4. Because every patient had alopecia, a presumed autoimmune disease, the patients' immune response might differ from that of healthy individuals.

This receptor chain uses TRBV10-3 and TRBJ1-5; 8 middle bases align to TRBD1. The source is a man aged 18 to 29 with alopecia areata. Some clones in this sample may be carry-over from other donors' samples. The input for sequencing was whole blood, taken in connection with sensitization to the hapten diphenylcyclopropenone (DPC). Here the CDR3 is given as CAISLGQGGNQPQHF. The DNA sequence is TGTGCCATCAGTTTAGGACAGGGCGGCAATCAGCCCCAGCATTTT.